This TCR beta chain was documented in a study of OX40 agonist ivuxolimab in advanced cancers. Study-wide context: With ivuxolimab, an agonistic anti-OX40 (CD134) antibody, patients were treated.

With respect to this clone: Its target is unknown.

Study findings and constraints: Specificity for antigen went undetermined in the expanded peripheral T cells.

This CDR3 spans 11 amino acids. V was clipped by 6 bases and J by 1 base, with 4 bases between them. Germline CDR1 reads SGHRS; CDR2 reads YFSETQ. Libraries were prepared by immunoSEQ multiplex PCR; TCRdb keeps only in-frame clonotypes and omits some of them. Of about 46,000 clones listed, around nine tenths are singletons. This receptor was obtained from an adult with an advanced solid tumor such as melanoma, head and neck, liver or kidney cancer. The sample was CD4+ or CD8+ T cells sorted from blood, taken in a trial of the OX40 agonist ivuxolimab. V is TRBV5-1 and J is TRBJ1-1, with D uncertain. The chain's CDR3 is CASMGNTEAFF. CDR3 sequence (DNA): TGCGCCAGCATGGGGAACACTGAAGCTTTCTTT.